One sample yielded the 15 T cell receptor beta chains listed below, sequenced in a study of regulatory T cells in long-lasting Graves disease. Arm-PCR of CDR3 regions with iRepertoire HTBI primers generated TCR beta libraries. TCRdb reprocessed the multiplex PCR reads with MiXCR, giving one entry per CDR3 protein. The table records more than 650,000 distinct CDR3 sequences, 30% of them present only once. Time point reported: persistent/refractory GD, antithyroid drugs over 5 years with positive TRAb. Extracted PBMC RNA gave rise to the TCR library. The sample here was peripheral blood mononuclear cells (PBMCs), taken when the disease was refractory, from a patient treated with antithyroid drugs. The receptors derive from a female donor with Graves disease.

This clonotype turned up a few times. The chain employs TRBV5-1 and TRBJ1-1; possibly TRBD1 for D (5 bases). V lost 0 bases and J lost 0, with 12 bases in between. Germline V gene data show CDR1 as SGHRS and CDR2 as YFSETQ. The CDR3 has 16 residues. CDR3 loop: CASSLEVRAMNTEAFF. In nucleotides, the CDR3 is TGCGCCAGCAGCTTGGAGGTCAGGGCGATGAACACTGAAGCTTTCTTT.

This CDR3 reads CASFAGGVNEKLFF. Written as DNA, the CDR3 is TGTGCCAGCTTTGCAGGGGGCGTTAATGAAAAACTGTTTTTT. The chain combines TRBV7-8 with TRBJ1-4, with TRBD1 identical over 8 bases. The CDR3 runs to 14 residues. Per germline, CDR1 SGHVS and CDR2 FQNEAQ. Losses at the gene ends were 8 bases for V and 4 bases for J; bases not matched to a gene: 6.

The chain combines TRBV6-5 with TRBJ2-2; 9 bases are shared with TRBD1. V gave up 2 bases and J gave up 3 bases; unmatched junction bases: 1. Germline lookup yields CDR1 MNHEY and CDR2 SVGAGI. The length of the CDR3 is 15 residues. The CDR3 DNA reads as TGTGCCAGCAGTTACGGACAGGGGTACACCGGGGAGCTGTTTTTT. Translation: CASSYGQGYTGELFF.

This chain connects TRBV9 to TRBJ2-1, with 8 bases lining up with TRBD2. The trim removed 0 bases at V and 9 bases at J, leaving 5 bases unmatched. CDR1 is SGDLS, CDR2 YYNGEE, per germline. The CDR3 contains 14 residues. The CDR3 reads CASSVGLASGEQFF. The CDR3 coding sequence is TGTGCCAGCAGCGTAGGACTAGCGTCGGGTGAGCAGTTCTTC.

There are a few counts of this clonotype. The gene calls are TRBV5-1 and TRBJ1-1; D unclear. CDR1 and CDR2 from the germline V gene are SGHRS and YFSETQ. Trimming took off 4 bases at V and 1 base at J, with 14 bases between the two ends. The CDR3 covers 15 residues. The CDR3 DNA sequence: TGCGCCAGCAGCCCATCGGAGGGCTGGAACACTGAAGCTTTCTTT. Its protein product is CASSPSEGWNTEAFF.

In its sample, this clonotype was seen a few times. This chain connects TRBV6-2 or TRBV6-3 to TRBJ2-5; TRBD1 matches at 9 bases. CDR1 is MNHEY and CDR2 is SVGEGT in the germline V gene. The V segment lost 4 bases and the J segment 5 bases; nucleotides outside the gene matches: 17. The CDR3 contains 18 residues. This chain's CDR3 is CASSFARSWDRVGETQYF. The CDR3 bases are TGTGCCAGCAGTTTCGCGAGAAGTTGGGACAGGGTCGGCGAGACCCAGTACTTC.

V gene TRBV19 combines with J gene TRBJ1-3; D call uncertain. The CDR3 length is 15 residues. The V end lost 4 bases, the J end lost 2 bases, and 12 bases lay between the germline ends. Germline CDR1 and CDR2: LNHDA and SQIVND (reference sequence). The CDR3 DNA reads TGTGCCAGTAGTAGAATATGGACGGCTGGAAACACCATATATTTT. Translation gives CASSRIWTAGNTIYF.

At least ten counts were recorded for this clonotype. The J gene is TRBJ1-4, the V gene TRBV12-3 or TRBV12-4, with D possibly being TRBD1 (6 bases). The CDR3 contains 13 residues. Trimming removed 8 bases at V and 7 bases at J, with 14 bases between. The CDR3, as DNA: TGTGCCAGCTGGGTAGGGGGGTCTGAAAAACTGTTTTTT. Its protein is CASWVGGSEKLFF.

The chain is built from TRBV9 and TRBJ2-2; possibly TRBD1 for D (8 bases). CDR3 length: 15 residues. CDR1 and CDR2 (germline): SGDLS, YYNGEE. With 4 bases removed from V and 3 bases from J, the gap between germline ends came to 13 bases. CDR3: CASSTGGVYTGELFF. In DNA form, the CDR3 reads TGTGCCAGCAGCACAGGGGGGGTATACACCGGGGAGCTGTTTTTT.

Details on this clonotype: This may be a read error: a much more frequent sequence differs by one nucleotide. The CDR3 sequence: CASRSLGANTEAFF. The CDR3 DNA is TGTGCCAGCCGATCTTTGGGGGCGAACACTGAAGCTTTCTTT. The chain carries TRBV11-2 and TRBJ1-1, with D perhaps matching TRBD1 (6 bases). This CDR3 is 14 amino acids long. Germline CDR1 is SGHAT and CDR2 is FQNNGV. V was cut by 8 bases and J by 1 base, with 14 bases left in between.

This clonotype has a handful of counts. The rearrangement uses TRBV5-1 and TRBJ1-3; D not certain. Germline V lookup: CDR1 SGHRS, CDR2 YFSETQ. The CDR3 extends over 15 amino acids. V was pared by 2 bases and J by 0 bases, with 9 bases between. The CDR3 nucleotides read TGCGCCAGCAGCTTCGGAGAGATCTCTGGAAACACCATATATTTT. Protein: CASSFGEISGNTIYF.

In this sample, this clonotype turned up a few times. This rearrangement joins TRBV29-1 to TRBJ1-2, with a weak D call TRBD1 (6 bases). The CDR3 has 17 residues. V lost 0 bases, J lost 4 bases, and 21 bases lay in between. Per germline, CDR1 SQVTM and CDR2 ANQGSEA. This chain's CDR3 is CSVEEWGDTSLSYGYTF. The CDR3 DNA sequence: TGCAGCGTTGAAGAATGGGGGGACACCAGTCTTTCCTATGGCTACACCTTC.

This clonotype was counted only a few times. The DNA for the CDR3 is TGTGCCAGCAACAGGGGGGTTCAAGGGGAGCAGTACTTC. Protein sequence: CASNRGVQGEQYF. This chain joins TRBV6-1 and TRBJ2-7; 8 bases match TRBD1. V dropped 7 bases and J dropped 7; count of bases not matched to a gene: 9. Germline V CDR1 and CDR2: MNHNS, SASEGT. The CDR3 covers 13 residues.

The rearrangement links TRBV7-3 to TRBJ2-3; D remains ambiguous. Germline V gene lookup returns CDR1 SGHTA and CDR2 FQGTGA. V was clipped by 2 bases and J by 0 bases, with 9 bases between them. The CDR3 loop spans 15 amino acids. The CDR3 coding sequence is TGTGCCAGCAGCTTAGGTTGGTCTAGCACAGATACGCAGTATTTT. Translation gives CASSLGWSSTDTQYF.

This clonotype was detected a few times. The J gene is TRBJ1-1, the V gene TRBV11-2; tentatively, D is TRBD1 (5 bases). CDR1 is SGHAT, CDR2 FQNNGV, per germline. The V gene lost 0 bases and the J gene lost 3 bases, with 23 bases spanning the gap. The CDR3 sequence is 19 residues long. The CDR3 DNA reads as TGTGCCAGCAGCTTAGATGGGGGATTGGGGGACCCTCTTTACACTGAAGCTTTCTTT. It codes for CASSLDGGLGDPLYTEAFF.